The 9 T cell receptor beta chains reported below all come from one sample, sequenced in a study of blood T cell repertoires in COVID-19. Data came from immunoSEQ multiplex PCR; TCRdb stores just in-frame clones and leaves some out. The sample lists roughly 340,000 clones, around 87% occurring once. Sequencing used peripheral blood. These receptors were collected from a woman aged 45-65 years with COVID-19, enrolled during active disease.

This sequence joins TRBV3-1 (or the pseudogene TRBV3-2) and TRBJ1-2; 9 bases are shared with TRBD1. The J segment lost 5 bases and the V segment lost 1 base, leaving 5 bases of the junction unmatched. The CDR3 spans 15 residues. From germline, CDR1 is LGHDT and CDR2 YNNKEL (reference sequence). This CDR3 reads CASSQGGQGKYGYTF. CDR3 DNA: TGTGCCAGCAGCCAAGGTGGACAGGGGAAATATGGCTACACCTTC.

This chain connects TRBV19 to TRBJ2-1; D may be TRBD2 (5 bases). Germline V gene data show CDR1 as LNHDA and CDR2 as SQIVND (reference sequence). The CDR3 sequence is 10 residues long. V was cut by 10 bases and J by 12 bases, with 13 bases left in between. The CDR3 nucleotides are TGTGCCACCTCGGACTTGCTGCAGTTCTTC. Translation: CATSDLLQFF.

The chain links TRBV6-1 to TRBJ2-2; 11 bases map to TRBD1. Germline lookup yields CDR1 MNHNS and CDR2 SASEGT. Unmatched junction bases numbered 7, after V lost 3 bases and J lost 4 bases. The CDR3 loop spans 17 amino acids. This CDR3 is CASSERTGGETTGELFF. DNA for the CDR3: TGTGCCAGCAGTGAGAGGACAGGGGGCGAAACCACCGGGGAGCTGTTTTTT.

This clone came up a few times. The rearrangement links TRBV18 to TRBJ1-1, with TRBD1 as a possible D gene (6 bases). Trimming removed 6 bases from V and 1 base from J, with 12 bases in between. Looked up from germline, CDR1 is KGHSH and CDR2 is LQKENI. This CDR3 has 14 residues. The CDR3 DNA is TGTGCCAGCTCTCCCCTGGACAGGAACACTGAAGCTTTCTTT. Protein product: CASSPLDRNTEAFF.

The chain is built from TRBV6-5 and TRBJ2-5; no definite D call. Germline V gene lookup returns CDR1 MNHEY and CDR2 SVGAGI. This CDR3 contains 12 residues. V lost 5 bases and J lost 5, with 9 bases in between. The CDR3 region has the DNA TGTGCCAGCAGTCCCGGGTGGGAGACCCAGTACTTC. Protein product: CASSPGWETQYF.

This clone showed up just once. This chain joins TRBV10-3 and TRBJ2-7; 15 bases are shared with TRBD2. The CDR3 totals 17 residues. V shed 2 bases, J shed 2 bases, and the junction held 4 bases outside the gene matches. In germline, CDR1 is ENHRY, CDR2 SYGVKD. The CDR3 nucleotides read TGTGCCATCAGTGAGAAACGGACTAGCGGGAGGGCCTACGAGCAGTACTTC. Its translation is CAISEKRTSGRAYEQYF.

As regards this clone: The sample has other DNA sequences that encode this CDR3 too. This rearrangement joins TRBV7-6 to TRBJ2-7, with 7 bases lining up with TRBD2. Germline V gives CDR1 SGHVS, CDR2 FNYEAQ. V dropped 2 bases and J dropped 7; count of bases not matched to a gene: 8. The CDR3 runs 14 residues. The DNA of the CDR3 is TGTGCCAGCAGCTTACGGACTAGGTGGGGAGAGCAGTACTTC. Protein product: CASSLRTRWGEQYF.

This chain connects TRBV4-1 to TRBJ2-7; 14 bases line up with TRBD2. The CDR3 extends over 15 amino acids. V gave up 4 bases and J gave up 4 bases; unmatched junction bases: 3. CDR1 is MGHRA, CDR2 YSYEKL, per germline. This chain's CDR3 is CASSLGTSGRYEQYF. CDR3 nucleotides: TGCGCCAGCAGCCTCGGGACTAGCGGGAGATACGAGCAGTACTTC.

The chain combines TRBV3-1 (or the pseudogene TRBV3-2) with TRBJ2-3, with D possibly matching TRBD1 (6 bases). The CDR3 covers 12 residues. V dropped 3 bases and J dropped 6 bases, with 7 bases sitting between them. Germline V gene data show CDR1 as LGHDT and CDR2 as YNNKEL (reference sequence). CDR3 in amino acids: CASSQRGDTQYF. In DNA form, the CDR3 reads TGTGCCAGCAGCCAGAGGGGGGATACGCAGTATTTT.